The next 14 T cell receptor beta chains were all read from a single sample in a study of spatial heterogeneity in lung cancer (dated by TCRdb to between 2018 and 2021). Their cognate antigens are unknown. Interpreted using the paper, the time point label stands for: sample taken at primary tumor resection. Summary of the overall study and its limitations: The number of expanded intratumoral alpha and beta TCRs correlated with the tumor nonsynonymous mutation count.

Receptor libraries were prepared by 5' RACE. TCRdb records NextSeq 500 as the sequencer. TCRdb redid the processing of the public reads, applying fastp at Q25 and MiXCR, and retained in-frame beta chains. Rows are unified per CDR3 protein, each entry keeping the most common DNA and genes. The table for this sample lists more than 4,000 distinct CDR3 sequences; around 6.7% of them were counted only once. The top ten clonotypes cover 45% to 50% of the sample. The sample in question was lung tumor tissue, obtained at surgery. Source of these receptors: a male donor with early-stage non-small cell lung cancer.

This clonotype qualifies as medium-sized (0.01 to 0.1%). The V call is TRBV11-2, the J call TRBJ2-1; 7 bases align to TRBD2. CDR1 is SGHAT and CDR2 is FQNNGV in the germline V gene. The CDR3 totals 15 residues. J gave up 0 bases and V 1 base, and 0 bases lay outside the gene matches. The CDR3 coding sequence is TGTGCCAGCAGCTTAGGGACTAGCTCCTACAATGAGCAGTTCTTC. Its protein is CASSLGTSSYNEQFF.

This clonotype is judged large. The V and J genes are TRBV13 and TRBJ2-4; 9 nucleotides match TRBD1. Germline V gene sequence: CDR1 PRHDT, CDR2 FYEKMQ (reference sequence). This CDR3 has 16 residues. With V trimmed by 2 bases and J by 0 bases, 2 bases remained unmatched. The CDR3, as DNA: TGTGCCAGCAGCTTACCGGGACAGGGAGCCAAAAACATTCAGTACTTC. Its translation: CASSLPGQGAKNIQYF.

This clonotype was recorded at least ten times. CDR3 residues: CASSELGRNQPQHF. The CDR3 region has the DNA TGTGCCAGCAGTGAACTAGGGCGCAATCAGCCCCAGCATTTT. This chain connects TRBV6-1 to TRBJ1-5; D unclear. V was pared by 2 bases and J by 2 bases, with 7 bases between. CDR1 MNHNS and CDR2 SASEGT come from the germline V gene. The length of the CDR3 is 14 residues.

The rearrangement joins TRBV2 to TRBJ2-3; D possibly uses TRBD1 or TRBD2 (5 bases each). The CDR3 totals 14 residues. The V gene lost 2 bases and the J gene lost 3 bases, with 9 bases spanning the gap. CDR1 is SNHLY, CDR2 FYNNEI, per germline. As DNA, the CDR3 is TGTGCCAGCAGTGAACAGGGAGTTACAGATACGCAGTATTTT. This codes for CASSEQGVTDTQYF.

Ten or more counts support this clonotype. This chain joins TRBV6-2 or TRBV6-3 and TRBJ2-1; D not resolved. Trimming took 2 bases from V and 0 from J, leaving 11 bases between them. The germline CDR1 and CDR2 sequences are MNHEY and SVGEGT. The CDR3 contains 16 residues. CDR3 nucleotide sequence: TGTGCCAGCAGTTACATTCCAGGACGCTCCTACAATGAGCAGTTCTTC. Protein product: CASSYIPGRSYNEQFF.

This clonotype was observed many times. V and J are TRBV12-3 or TRBV12-4 and TRBJ2-5; 10 nucleotides line up with TRBD2. This CDR3 region has 15 residues. Trimming removed 6 bases from V and 2 bases from J; junction bases left unmatched: 6. CDR3 sequence (DNA): TGTGCCAGCAGACGAACTAGCGGGGCACAAGAGACCCAGTACTTC. The encoded protein is CASRRTSGAQETQYF.

This clonotype has ten or more counts. V usage is TRBV20-1 and J usage is TRBJ1-5; possibly TRBD1 for D (6 bases). V dropped 3 bases and J dropped 4 bases, with 10 bases sitting between them. Per germline, CDR1 DFQATT and CDR2 SNEGSKA (reference sequence). This CDR3 has 13 residues. The CDR3: CSASGQGNQPQHF. DNA for the CDR3: TGCAGTGCTAGCGGGCAGGGGAATCAGCCCCAGCATTTT.

In its sample, this clonotype was seen a few times. The chain carries TRBV20-1 and TRBJ2-1; D possibly corresponds to TRBD1 (5 bases). Germline V CDR1 and CDR2: DFQATT, SNEGSKA (reference sequence). V lost 3 bases and J 3 bases, leaving 12 bases between the germline ends. This CDR3 is built from 14 residues. The CDR3 loop reads CSASTNRFYNEQFF. Written as DNA, the CDR3 is TGCAGTGCTAGCACCAACAGGTTCTACAATGAGCAGTTCTTC.

In its sample, this clonotype is medium-sized. This CDR3 reads CASSLQGPGAQYF. CDR3 nucleotides: TGTGCCAGCAGCCTTCAGGGGCCCGGGGCCCAGTACTTC. This chain links TRBV3-1 with TRBJ2-5; tentative D call: TRBD1 (6 bases). V dropped 4 bases and J dropped 9 bases, with 15 bases sitting between them. This CDR3 is built from 13 residues. Germline CDR1 reads LGHDT; CDR2 reads YNNKEL (reference sequence).

The CDR3 is CASSLLAQGYEQYF. The CDR3 region has the DNA TGTGCCAGCAGTTTACTGGCGCAGGGCTACGAGCAGTACTTC. The V and J genes are TRBV28 and TRBJ2-7; maybe TRBD1 (5 bases). The CDR3 consists of 14 residues. CDR1 is MDHEN and CDR2 is SYDVKM in the germline V gene. V lost 2 bases and J 3 bases, leaving 11 bases between the germline ends.

This clonotype was recorded many times. The V call is TRBV6-2 or TRBV6-3, the J call TRBJ2-1; possible D gene TRBD2, 6 bases. Germline lookup yields CDR1 MNHEY and CDR2 SVGEGT. CDR3 size: 15 residues. V gave up 2 bases and J gave up 1 base, with 9 bases separating them. This CDR3 reads CASSYGTSSYNEQFF. The CDR3 DNA reads TGTGCCAGCAGTTACGGGACTTCGTCCTACAATGAGCAGTTCTTC.

This clonotype was observed a few times. This chain links TRBV6-5 with TRBJ2-5, with no clear D. Trimming pared 5 bases from V and 10 bases from J, leaving 11 bases between. The CDR3 totals 11 residues. Germline V gives CDR1 MNHEY, CDR2 SVGAGI. The CDR3 loop is CASSTPDRQYF. In DNA form, the CDR3 reads TGTGCCAGCAGTACACCGGACCGCCAGTACTTC.

The gene calls are TRBV9 and TRBJ2-2; maybe TRBD2 (6 bases). The V gene lost 4 bases and the J gene lost 1 base, with 11 bases spanning the gap. There are 15 residues in the CDR3. Germline CDR1 reads SGDLS; CDR2 reads YYNGEE. CDR3 DNA: TGTGCCAGCAGCAAGCGGACTAAGAACACCGGGGAGCTGTTTTTT. Translating it yields CASSKRTKNTGELFF.

This clonotype appeared many times. The CDR3 sequence is CASRLTGTTEAFF. In nucleotides, the CDR3 is TGTGCCAGCAGACTGACAGGGACCACTGAAGCTTTCTTT. This sequence joins TRBV6-2 or TRBV6-3 and TRBJ1-1; TRBD1 matches 7 bases. V lost 6 bases to trimming and J lost 4 bases; unmatched junction nucleotides: 5. The length of the CDR3 is 13 residues. CDR1 MNHEY and CDR2 SVGEGT come from the germline V gene.